The present T cell receptor beta chain was sequenced within a study of blood T cell repertoires in COVID-19. Study-wide context: PBMCs, B-cell-depleted T cells, or T cells were the source of the cDNA or gDNA that made up the material.

Of note for this clone: The junction differs from germline at one of its ends, possibly a read error.

Sequencing used immunoSEQ multiplex PCR; TCRdb keeps in-frame clones, though not all of them. The data contain some 49,000 clones, 81% of them singletons. The CDR3 runs to 13 residues. The V gene's germline CDR1 is MNHEY and CDR2 SMNVEV (reference sequence). This TCR was sampled from a woman of 80 years or more with COVID-19, enrolled during active disease. This rearrangement joins TRBV27 to TRBJ1-1, with a tentative D call TRBD1 (5 bases). Sequenced: peripheral blood. CDR3 region: CASSGSGGGTENF. The CDR3 DNA is TGTGCCTCCTCAGGGTCTGGGGGGGGGACTGAAAACTTT.